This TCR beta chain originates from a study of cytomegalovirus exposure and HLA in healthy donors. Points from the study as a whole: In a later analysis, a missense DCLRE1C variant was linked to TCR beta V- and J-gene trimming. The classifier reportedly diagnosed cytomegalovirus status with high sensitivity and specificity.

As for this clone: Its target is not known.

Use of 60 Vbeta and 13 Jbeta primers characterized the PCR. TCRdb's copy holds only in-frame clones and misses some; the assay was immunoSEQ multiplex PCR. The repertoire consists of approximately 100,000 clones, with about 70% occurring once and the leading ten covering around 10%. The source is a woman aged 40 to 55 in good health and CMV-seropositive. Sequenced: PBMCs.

In nucleotides, the CDR3 is TGTGCCAGCAGCGGCCGACAGGGGCCGTACCAAGAGACCCAGTACTTC. Translating it yields CASSGRQGPYQETQYF. The chain recombines TRBV5-4 with TRBJ2-5; 8 nucleotides agree with TRBD1. Germline values: CDR1 SGHNT, CDR2 YYREEE (reference sequence). This CDR3 is built from 16 residues. The V segment lost 4 bases and the J segment 0 bases; nucleotides outside the gene matches: 8.